This TCR beta chain was sequenced in a study of identifying expanded T cells in peripheral blood. About this clone itself: The target antigen is unknown.

Study-wide points: Clone count variance between approximately two-week samples rose with total template count. About 1.2 clones differed between technical replicates, versus approximately 16 and 20 over time.

During the collection period, no donor immune events like infections were recorded. There are 12 residues in the CDR3. CDR1 is MNHEY and CDR2 is SVGAGI in the germline V gene. Trimming stripped 4 bases from V and 4 bases from J, with 7 bases between. Assay: immunoSEQ multiplex PCR; the TCRdb copy retains only in-frame clones and omits some. This table holds about 78,000 clones, 70% to 90% found once. The sequence came from a person aged 18 to 75 in good health. What was sequenced was blood. This chain uses TRBV6-5 with TRBJ1-2; the D is unclear. CDR3 in DNA: TGTGCCAGCAGTTGGCAGTCCTATGGCTACACCTTC. The encoded protein is CASSWQSYGYTF.